Listed below are T cell receptor beta chains from one sample, sequenced in a study of patients and donors after allogeneic stem cell transplantation. Each CDR3 protein gets one entry after TCRdb re-called the RT-PCR reads with MiXCR. The repertoire holds roughly 180,000 distinct CDR3 sequences, less than 45% seen once, with about 30% in the top ten. Source material: blood, either unsorted or a sorted T cell fraction (not recorded which). These receptors all stem from a human donor who was either an allogeneic HSCT recipient or a stem cell or donor lymphocyte infusion donor (not recorded which). It is not recorded whose cells these are; they may come from a transplant donor. Each CDR3 is given with its conserved first and last residue. The order of the fields is V gene, D gene, CDR3 length, J gene, clone size, CDR3 DNA, CDR3 protein. D genes are given only for firm matches. A row's size may be missing; if present it is once, few, many or a size class.

V: TRBV6-5
D: NA
length: 14
J: TRBJ2-7
size: NA
DNA: TGTGCCACCTACCACGGGGTCTTTTCCTACGAGCAGTACTTC
CDR3: CATYHGVFSYEQYF

V: TRBV4-3
D: TRBD2
length: 15
J: TRBJ2-1
size: NA
DNA: TGCGCCAGCAGCCGACAAGGGACTAGTATAATTGAGCAGTTCTTC
CDR3: CASSRQGTSIIEQFF

V: TRBV25-1
D: NA
length: 11
J: TRBJ2-5
size: NA
DNA: TGTGCCAGCAGTGATGAAGAGACCCAGTACTTC
CDR3: CASSDEETQYF

V: TRBV12-3/TRBV12-4
D: NA
length: 14
J: TRBJ1-2
size: many
DNA: TGTGCCAGCAGTTTAGTTGGCCAAGGGAATGGCTACACCTTC
CDR3: CASSLVGQGNGYTF

V: TRBV20-1
D: TRBD1
length: 14
J: TRBJ1-5
size: NA
DNA: TGCAGTGCTCCGAACAGGGGAGCGGATCAGCCCCAGCATTTT
CDR3: CSAPNRGADQPQHF

V: TRBV12-3/TRBV12-4
D: TRBD2
length: 18
J: TRBJ2-1
size: few
DNA: TGTGCCAGCAGTTACATTCATAGCGGGAGTAGCACCTACAATGAGCAGTTCTTC
CDR3: CASSYIHSGSSTYNEQFF

V: TRBV6-5
D: NA
length: 15
J: TRBJ2-3
size: NA
DNA: TGTGCCAGCAGTTACTACGGGGGAGCGGGAGATACGCAGTATTTT
CDR3: CASSYYGGAGDTQYF

V: TRBV29-1
D: NA
length: 14
J: TRBJ1-1
size: NA
DNA: TGCAGCGTTGTATTAAAACTCCTGAACACTGAAGCTTTCTTT
CDR3: CSVVLKLLNTEAFF

V: TRBV24-1
D: TRBD1
length: 16
J: TRBJ2-1
size: few
DNA: TGTGCCACCAGTGACCCTGCTGGACAGGGGGCGTGGGGGCAGTTCTTC
CDR3: CATSDPAGQGAWGQFF

V: TRBV7-2
D: NA
length: 15
J: TRBJ2-2
size: few
DNA: TGTGCCAGCAGCACCCGACTAGGTCTCACCGGGGAGCTGTTTTTT
CDR3: CASSTRLGLTGELFF

V: TRBV9
D: NA
length: 15
J: TRBJ1-6
size: few
DNA: TGTGCCAGCAGCGTAACAGATGGTAATAATTCACCCCTCCACTTT
CDR3: CASSVTDGNNSPLHF

V: TRBV20-1
D: NA
length: 14
J: TRBJ1-1
size: few
DNA: TGCAGTGGGGAAGGGGACCCGGGGTTGACTGAAGCTTTCTTT
CDR3: CSGEGDPGLTEAFF

V: TRBV29-1
D: NA
length: 10
J: TRBJ1-2
size: few
DNA: TGCAGCGTTGAAGGTTCTGGCTACACCTTC
CDR3: CSVEGSGYTF

V: TRBV5-1
D: NA
length: 13
J: TRBJ2-7
size: NA
DNA: TGCGCCAGCAGCTGGGACAACTCCTACGAGCAGTACTTC
CDR3: CASSWDNSYEQYF

V: TRBV2
D: NA
length: 16
J: TRBJ1-3
size: NA
DNA: TGTGCCAGCAGTGAGTCCCAGGAATACTCTGGAAACACCATATATTTT
CDR3: CASSESQEYSGNTIYF

V: TRBV7-2
D: NA
length: 15
J: TRBJ2-3
size: few
DNA: TGTGCCAGCAGCTTAAGGAGGACTAGCACAGATACGCAGTATTTT
CDR3: CASSLRRTSTDTQYF

V: TRBV6-5
D: NA
length: 14
J: TRBJ1-1
size: NA
DNA: TGTGCCAGCAGTTTGGCAGGGGATCGGACTGAAGCTTTCTTT
CDR3: CASSLAGDRTEAFF

V: TRBV5-1
D: NA
length: 12
J: TRBJ1-1
size: NA
DNA: TGCGCCAGCAGCTTGGATCGGGGTGAAGCTTTCTTT
CDR3: CASSLDRGEAFF

V: TRBV7-9
D: TRBD1
length: 17
J: TRBJ1-6
size: few
DNA: TGTGCCAGCAGCTCAGGGGCGGGACAGGGGGCGAATTCACCCCTCCACTTT
CDR3: CASSSGAGQGANSPLHF

V: TRBV29-1
D: NA
length: 15
J: TRBJ1-2
size: few
DNA: TGCAGCGTTGAAGGCGCAGGGTCCTGGAACTATGGCTACACCTTC
CDR3: CSVEGAGSWNYGYTF

V: TRBV7-9
D: TRBD2
length: 17
J: TRBJ2-7
size: NA
DNA: TGTGCCAGCAGCCGTCGGACTAGCGGGACGAGCTCCTACGAGCAGTACTTC
CDR3: CASSRRTSGTSSYEQYF

V: TRBV20-1
D: TRBD2
length: 16
J: TRBJ2-1
size: NA
DNA: TGCAGTGGAAGTAGTCGAGGACTAGCGGCCTACAATGAGCAGTTCTTC
CDR3: CSGSSRGLAAYNEQFF

V: TRBV4-3
D: NA
length: 14
J: TRBJ1-4
size: few
DNA: TGCGCCAGCAGCCAGACAGAAAAAAATGAAAAACTGTTTTTT
CDR3: CASSQTEKNEKLFF

V: TRBV5-1
D: NA
length: 13
J: TRBJ1-4
size: NA
DNA: TGCGCCAGCACCGGGACGTCGGGCGAAAAACTGTTTTTT
CDR3: CASTGTSGEKLFF

V: TRBV5-1
D: NA
length: 14
J: TRBJ2-5
size: NA
DNA: TGCGCCAGCGGCCCACAAGGGATCGGGGAGACCCAGTACTTC
CDR3: CASGPQGIGETQYF

V: TRBV20-1
D: TRBD1
length: 14
J: TRBJ1-2
size: few
DNA: TGCAGTGCTAGTCTACAGGGGACTAACTATGGCTACACCTTC
CDR3: CSASLQGTNYGYTF

V: TRBV3-1
D: NA
length: 14
J: TRBJ2-5
size: NA
DNA: TGTGCCAGCAGCCCCAGACATATACAAGAGACCCAGTACTTC
CDR3: CASSPRHIQETQYF

V: TRBV5-1
D: TRBD1
length: 16
J: TRBJ1-2
size: NA
DNA: TGCGCCAGCAGCTTACTTACCGGGACAGGCGACTATGGCTACACCTTC
CDR3: CASSLLTGTGDYGYTF

V: TRBV15
D: NA
length: 16
J: TRBJ1-3
size: NA
DNA: TGTGCCACCAGCATAATAACAGGGAGTTCTGGAAACACCATATATTTT
CDR3: CATSIITGSSGNTIYF

V: TRBV7-6
D: NA
length: 13
J: TRBJ1-5
size: NA
DNA: TGTGCCAGCAGCAGAGACGGGGAACAGCCCCAGCATTTT
CDR3: CASSRDGEQPQHF

V: TRBV12-3/TRBV12-4
D: TRBD1
length: 14
J: TRBJ2-7
size: NA
DNA: TGTGCCAGCACCAGGACAGGGGGCTCCTACGAGCAGTACTTC
CDR3: CASTRTGGSYEQYF

V: TRBV5-1
D: NA
length: 14
J: TRBJ2-4
size: NA
DNA: TGCGCCAGCAGCTTGGCCGGCCCCCCAGACATTCAGTACTTC
CDR3: CASSLAGPPDIQYF

V: TRBV27
D: TRBD1
length: 16
J: TRBJ2-2
size: NA
DNA: TGTGCCAGCAGAACTCCGGGACAGGGGGCCAAGGGGGAGCTGTTTTTT
CDR3: CASRTPGQGAKGELFF

V: TRBV7-2
D: NA
length: 16
J: TRBJ1-2
size: few
DNA: TGTGCCAGCAGCCCCGGGCCCGGGGTGGGGAACTATGGCTACACCTTC
CDR3: CASSPGPGVGNYGYTF

V: TRBV5-1
D: TRBD1
length: 15
J: TRBJ1-1
size: few
DNA: TGCGCCAGCAGCCGAGAGGGACAGGGGAACACTGAAGCTTTCTTT
CDR3: CASSREGQGNTEAFF

V: TRBV5-1
D: NA
length: 13
J: TRBJ1-1
size: few
DNA: TGCGCCAGCAGCTTGGCAGTATGGGGCGAAGCTTTCTTT
CDR3: CASSLAVWGEAFF

V: TRBV28
D: NA
length: 14
J: TRBJ1-3
size: few
DNA: TGTGCCAGCACCGATCCAGGGCCTGGAAACACCATATATTTT
CDR3: CASTDPGPGNTIYF

V: TRBV3-1
D: NA
length: 16
J: TRBJ2-2
size: NA
DNA: TGTGCCAGCAGCCAAGATCCGGGACGGCCTACCGGGGAGCTGTTTTTT
CDR3: CASSQDPGRPTGELFF

V: TRBV7-6
D: TRBD1
length: 16
J: TRBJ2-2
size: few
DNA: TGTGCCAGCAGCTTAGGGAGGGACAGGGCGGCCGGGGAGCTGTTTTTT
CDR3: CASSLGRDRAAGELFF

V: TRBV12-3/TRBV12-4
D: NA
length: 13
J: TRBJ2-7
size: few
DNA: TGTGCCACCCCGCAGCCCGGTAAGTACGAGCAGTACTTC
CDR3: CATPQPGKYEQYF

V: TRBV6-5
D: NA
length: 14
J: TRBJ2-3
size: NA
DNA: TGTGCCAGCAGTTACTCGACCAGCACAGATACGCAGTATTTT
CDR3: CASSYSTSTDTQYF

V: TRBV28
D: NA
length: 14
J: TRBJ1-2
size: NA
DNA: TGTGCCAGCAGTATACCGGGACTCCTTGATGGCTACACCTTC
CDR3: CASSIPGLLDGYTF

V: TRBV12-3/TRBV12-4
D: TRBD2
length: 14
J: TRBJ2-1
size: few
DNA: TGTGCCAGCAGTTGGGACTATCGAGGAAGGGAGCAGTTCTTC
CDR3: CASSWDYRGREQFF

V: TRBV12-3/TRBV12-4
D: NA
length: 14
J: TRBJ2-1
size: many
DNA: TGTGCCAGCAGTTTAAGGGACTCGTCCAATGAGCAGTTCTTC
CDR3: CASSLRDSSNEQFF